This T cell receptor (beta chain) is from a study of CXCR3-negative and CXCR3-positive naive CD8 T cells. Points from the study as a whole: In both naive subsets diversity was comparably high, whereas memory CD8+ cells showed much lower diversity. TRBV-TRBJ usage matched between naive CXCR3-negative and CXCR3-positive cells but not between memory cells. Once cells were cryopreserved, CXCR3 expression went down partly, and most assays used fresh PBMCs.

On this clonotype itself: What it recognizes is unknown.

Preparation of TRB cDNA libraries relied on 5' RACE carrying UMI labels. Using the 5' RACE reads, TCRdb records one entry per CDR3 protein without DNA. This table lists 50,000 to 55,000 distinct CDR3 sequences. CDR1 SEHNR and CDR2 FQNEAQ come from the germline V gene (reference sequence). The CDR3 loop spans 13 amino acids. The material sequenced was naive CXCR3- CD8+ T cells from blood. Subset denoted: CD45RO-CCR7+CD27+CD95- naive CD8+ T cells lacking CXCR3 (TNR3-). This sequence joins TRBV7-9 and TRBJ2-7. The receptor was derived from a human donor in good health. Some clones in this sample may be carry-over from other donors' samples. The CDR3 sequence: CASSSSYYYEQYF.